This T cell receptor beta chain was documented in a study of T cells in Graves' hyperthyroidism and ophthalmopathy. TCR beta CDR3 regions were amplified from RNA transcripts. Primed by the HTBI set, a first-round RT-PCR was run on the TCR CDR3. One entry per CDR3 protein, called by TCRdb with MiXCR from the multiplex PCR reads. The sample carries about 53,000 distinct CDR3 sequences, around half recorded once. Trimming pared 2 bases from V and 11 bases from J, leaving 20 bases between. CDR1 is SNHLY, CDR2 FYNNEI, per germline. The CDR3 spans 15 residues. Only one count was recorded for this clonotype. This TCR was recovered from a woman between 25 and 40 years old with Graves' ophthalmopathy. The sequencing sample was made of blood. This chain links TRBV2 with TRBJ2-3; possible D gene TRBD2, 6 bases. This CDR3 reads CASSEWFGTSDEQYF. Written as DNA, the CDR3 is TGTGCCAGCAGTGAATGGTTCGGGACTTCCGATGAGCAGTATTTT. Complete variable domain (other parts from reference TRBV2 and TRBJ2-3): EPEVTQTPSHQVTQMGQEVILRCVPISNHLYFYWYRQILGQKVEFLVSFYNNEISEKSEIFDDQFSVERPDGSNFTLKIRSTKLEDSAMYFCASSEWFGTSDEQYFGPGTRLTVL.